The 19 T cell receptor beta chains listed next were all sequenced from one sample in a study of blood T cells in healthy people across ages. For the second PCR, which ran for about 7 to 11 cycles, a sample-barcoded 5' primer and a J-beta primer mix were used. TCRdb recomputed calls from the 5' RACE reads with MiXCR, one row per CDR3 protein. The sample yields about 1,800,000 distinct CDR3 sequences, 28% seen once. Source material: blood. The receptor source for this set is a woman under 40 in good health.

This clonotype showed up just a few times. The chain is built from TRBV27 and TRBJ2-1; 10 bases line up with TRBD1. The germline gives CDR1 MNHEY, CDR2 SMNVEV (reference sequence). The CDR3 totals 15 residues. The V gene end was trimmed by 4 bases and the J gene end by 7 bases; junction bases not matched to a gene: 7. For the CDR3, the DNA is TGTGCCAGCAGTTACCGGGACAGGGGTAAGAATGAGCAGTTCTTC. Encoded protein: CASSYRDRGKNEQFF.

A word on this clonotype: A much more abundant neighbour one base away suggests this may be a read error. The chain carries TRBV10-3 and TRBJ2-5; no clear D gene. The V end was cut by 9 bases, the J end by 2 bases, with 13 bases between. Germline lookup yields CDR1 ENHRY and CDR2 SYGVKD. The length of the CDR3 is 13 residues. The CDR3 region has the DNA TGTGCCATAAGCACAGACCCACAAGAGACCCAGTACTTC. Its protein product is CAISTDPQETQYF.

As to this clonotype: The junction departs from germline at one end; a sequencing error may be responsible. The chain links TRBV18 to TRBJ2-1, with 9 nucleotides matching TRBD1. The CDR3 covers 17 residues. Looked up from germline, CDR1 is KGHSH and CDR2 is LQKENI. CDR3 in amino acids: CAGSPLTAGTGYNEQFF. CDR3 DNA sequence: TGTGCCGGCTCACCGCTCACTGCCGGGACAGGGTATAATGAGCAGTTCTTC.

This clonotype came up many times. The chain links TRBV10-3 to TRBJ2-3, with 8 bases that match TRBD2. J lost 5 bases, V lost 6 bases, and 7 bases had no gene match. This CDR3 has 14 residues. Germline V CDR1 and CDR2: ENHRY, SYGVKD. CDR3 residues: CAIRSTSGQDTQYF. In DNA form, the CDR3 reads TGTGCCATCAGATCCACTAGCGGACAAGATACGCAGTATTTT.

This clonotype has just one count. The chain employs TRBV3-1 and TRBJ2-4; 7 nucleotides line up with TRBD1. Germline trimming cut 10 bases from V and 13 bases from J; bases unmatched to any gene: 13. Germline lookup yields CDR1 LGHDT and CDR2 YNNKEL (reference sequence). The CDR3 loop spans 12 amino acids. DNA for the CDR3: TGTGCCACCAGACAGGGACGGAATGAGCAGTACTTC. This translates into CATRQGRNEQYF.

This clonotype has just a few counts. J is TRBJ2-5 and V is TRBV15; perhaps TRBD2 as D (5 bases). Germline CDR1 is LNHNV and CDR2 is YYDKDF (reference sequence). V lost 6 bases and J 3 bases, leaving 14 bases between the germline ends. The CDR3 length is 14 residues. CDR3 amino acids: CATRRSAGKETQYF. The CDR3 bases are TGTGCCACCAGAAGGAGCGCCGGGAAAGAGACCCAGTACTTC. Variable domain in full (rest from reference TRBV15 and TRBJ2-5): DAMVIQNPRYQVTQFGKPVTLSCSQTLNHNVMYWYQQKSSQAPKLLFHYYDKDFNNEADTPDNFQSRRPNTSFCFLDIRSPGLGDTAMYLCATRRSAGKETQYFGPGTRLLVL.

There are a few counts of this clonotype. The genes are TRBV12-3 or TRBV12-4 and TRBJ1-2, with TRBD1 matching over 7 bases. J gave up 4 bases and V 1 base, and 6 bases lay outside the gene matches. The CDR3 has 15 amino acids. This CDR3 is CASSLGGDRPYGYTF. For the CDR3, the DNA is TGTGCCAGCAGTTTAGGGGGGGACAGACCCTATGGCTACACCTTC.

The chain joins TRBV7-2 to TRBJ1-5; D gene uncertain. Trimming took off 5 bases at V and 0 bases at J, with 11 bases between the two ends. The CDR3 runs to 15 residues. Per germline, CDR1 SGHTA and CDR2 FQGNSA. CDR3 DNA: TGTGCCAGCAGCCACGAGTCTTCTAGCAATCAGCCCCAGCATTTT. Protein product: CASSHESSSNQPQHF.

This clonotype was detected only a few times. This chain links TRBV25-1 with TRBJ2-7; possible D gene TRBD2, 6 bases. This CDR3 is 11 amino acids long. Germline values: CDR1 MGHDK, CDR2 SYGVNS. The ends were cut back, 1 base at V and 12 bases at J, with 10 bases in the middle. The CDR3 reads CASSEWGERYF. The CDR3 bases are TGTGCCAGCAGTGAATGGGGGGAGAGGTACTTC.

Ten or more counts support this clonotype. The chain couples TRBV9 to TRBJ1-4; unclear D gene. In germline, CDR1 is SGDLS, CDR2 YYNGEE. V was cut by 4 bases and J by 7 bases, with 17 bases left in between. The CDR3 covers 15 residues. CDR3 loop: CASSLGSIPGEKLFF. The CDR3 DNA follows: TGTGCCAGCAGCTTAGGTTCGATCCCGGGTGAAAAACTGTTTTTT.

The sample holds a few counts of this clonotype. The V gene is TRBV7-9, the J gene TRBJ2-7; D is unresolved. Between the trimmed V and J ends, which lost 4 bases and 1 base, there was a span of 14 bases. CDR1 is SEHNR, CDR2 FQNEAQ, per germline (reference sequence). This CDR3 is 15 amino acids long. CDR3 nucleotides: TGTGCCAGCAGCTCTCTTGGGGAAGCTTCCTACGAGCAGTACTTC. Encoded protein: CASSSLGEASYEQYF.

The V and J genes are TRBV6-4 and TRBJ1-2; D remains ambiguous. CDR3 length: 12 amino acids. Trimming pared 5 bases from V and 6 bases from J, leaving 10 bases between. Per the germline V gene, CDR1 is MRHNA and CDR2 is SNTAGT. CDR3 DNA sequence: TGTGCCAGCAGTCCGGCTGAGGATGGCTACACCTTC. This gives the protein CASSPAEDGYTF.

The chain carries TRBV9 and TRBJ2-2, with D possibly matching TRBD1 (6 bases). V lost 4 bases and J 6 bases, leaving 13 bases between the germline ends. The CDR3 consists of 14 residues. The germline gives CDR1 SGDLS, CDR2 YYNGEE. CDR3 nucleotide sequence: TGTGCCAGCAGCCCAAGCAGGGGCCCCGGGGAGCTGTTTTTT. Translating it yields CASSPSRGPGELFF.

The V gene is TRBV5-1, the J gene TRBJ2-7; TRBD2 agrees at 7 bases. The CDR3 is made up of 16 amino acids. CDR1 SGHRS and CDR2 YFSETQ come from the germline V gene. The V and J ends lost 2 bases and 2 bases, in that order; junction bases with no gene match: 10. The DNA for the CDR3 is TGCGCCAGCAGCTTAGGGCTCAAGCGGGATGCCTACGAGCAGTACTTC. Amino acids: CASSLGLKRDAYEQYF.

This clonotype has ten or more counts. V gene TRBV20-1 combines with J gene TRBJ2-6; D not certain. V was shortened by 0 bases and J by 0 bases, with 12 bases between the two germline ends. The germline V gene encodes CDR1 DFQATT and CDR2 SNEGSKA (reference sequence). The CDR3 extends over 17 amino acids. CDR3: CSARDSSRLSGANVLTF. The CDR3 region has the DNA TGCAGTGCTAGAGATAGTTCACGACTCTCTGGGGCCAACGTCCTGACTTTC.

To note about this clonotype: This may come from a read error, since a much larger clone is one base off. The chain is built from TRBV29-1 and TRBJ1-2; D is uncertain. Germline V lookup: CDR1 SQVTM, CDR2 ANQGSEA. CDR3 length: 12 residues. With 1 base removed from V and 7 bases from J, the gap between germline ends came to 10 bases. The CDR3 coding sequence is TGCAGCGTTGAAGCCGGGCTCGGTGGCTACACCTTC. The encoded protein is CSVEAGLGGYTF.

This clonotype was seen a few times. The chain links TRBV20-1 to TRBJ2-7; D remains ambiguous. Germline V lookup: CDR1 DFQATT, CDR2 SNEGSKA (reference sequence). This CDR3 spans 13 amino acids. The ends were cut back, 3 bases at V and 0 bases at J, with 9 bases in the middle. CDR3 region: CSASFSDSYEQYF. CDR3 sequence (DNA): TGCAGTGCTAGTTTTTCGGACTCCTACGAGCAGTACTTC.

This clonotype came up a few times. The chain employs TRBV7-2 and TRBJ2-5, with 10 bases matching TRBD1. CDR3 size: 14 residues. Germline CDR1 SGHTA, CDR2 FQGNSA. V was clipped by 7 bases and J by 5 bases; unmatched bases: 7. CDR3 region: CASTRQGAGETQYF. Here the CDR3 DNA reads TGTGCCAGCACCAGACAGGGGGCTGGGGAGACCCAGTACTTC.

CDR3 sequence: CASSFERRGHQPQHF. The CDR3 DNA reads as TGTGCCAGCAGTTTTGAGCGCCGAGGGCATCAGCCCCAGCATTTT. The chain links TRBV28 to TRBJ1-5; D gene unclear. Germline-derived CDR1 and CDR2 are MDHEN and SYDVKM. The CDR3 is 15 amino acids. V was pared by 3 bases and J by 5 bases, with 14 bases between.